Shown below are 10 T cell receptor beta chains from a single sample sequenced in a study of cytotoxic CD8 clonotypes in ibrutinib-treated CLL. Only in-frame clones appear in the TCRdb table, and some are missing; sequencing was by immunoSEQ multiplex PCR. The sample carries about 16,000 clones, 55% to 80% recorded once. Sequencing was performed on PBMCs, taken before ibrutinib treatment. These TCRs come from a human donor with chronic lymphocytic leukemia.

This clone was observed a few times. The CDR3 here is CASSLDPSYEQYF. Here the CDR3 DNA reads TGTGCCAGCAGCTTAGATCCAAGTTACGAGCAGTACTTC. This chain joins TRBV11-3 and TRBJ2-7; D unresolved. The CDR3 is 13 amino acids. Trimming shortened V by 0 bases and J by 4 bases, and 7 bases separated the two germline ends. From germline, CDR1 is SGHNT and CDR2 YENEEA.

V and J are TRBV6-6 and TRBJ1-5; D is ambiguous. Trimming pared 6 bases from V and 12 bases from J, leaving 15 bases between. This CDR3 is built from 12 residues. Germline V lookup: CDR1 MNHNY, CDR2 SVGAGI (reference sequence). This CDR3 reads CASSRGNRGQHF. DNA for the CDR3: TGTGCCAGCAGCCGGGGAAACCGGGGCCAGCATTTT.

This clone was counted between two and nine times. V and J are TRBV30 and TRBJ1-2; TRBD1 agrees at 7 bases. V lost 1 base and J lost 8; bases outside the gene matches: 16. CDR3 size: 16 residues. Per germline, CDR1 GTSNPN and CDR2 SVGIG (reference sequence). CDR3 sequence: CAWSAANWGQSKGYTF. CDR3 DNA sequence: TGTGCCTGGAGTGCCGCAAACTGGGGACAGTCTAAGGGCTACACCTTC.

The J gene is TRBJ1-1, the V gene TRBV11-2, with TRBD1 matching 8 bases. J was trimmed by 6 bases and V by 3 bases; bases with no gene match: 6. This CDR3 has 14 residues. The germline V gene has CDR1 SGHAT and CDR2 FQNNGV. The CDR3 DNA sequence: TGTGCCAGCAGCTTGGGGACAGGACGGTCTGAAGCTTTCTTT. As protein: CASSLGTGRSEAFF. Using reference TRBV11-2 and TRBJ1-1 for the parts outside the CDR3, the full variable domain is EAGVAQSPRYKIIEKRQSVAFWCNPISGHATLYWYQQILGQGPKLLIQFQNNGVVDDSQLPKDRFSAERLKGVDSTLKIQPAKLEDSAVYLCASSLGTGRSEAFFGQGTRLTVV.

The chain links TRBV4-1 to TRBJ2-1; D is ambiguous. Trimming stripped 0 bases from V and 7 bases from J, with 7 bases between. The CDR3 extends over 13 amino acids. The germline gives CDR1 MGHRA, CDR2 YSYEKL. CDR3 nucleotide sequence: TGCGCCAGCAGCCAAGATTTCTTGAATGAGCAGTTCTTC. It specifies CASSQDFLNEQFF.

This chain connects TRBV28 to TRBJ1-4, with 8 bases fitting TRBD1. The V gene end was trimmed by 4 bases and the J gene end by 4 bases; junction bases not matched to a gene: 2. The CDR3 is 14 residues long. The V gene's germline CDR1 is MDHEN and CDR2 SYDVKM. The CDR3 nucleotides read TGTGCCAGCAGTTCAGGGGGCCTTAATGAAAAACTGTTTTTT. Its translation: CASSSGGLNEKLFF.

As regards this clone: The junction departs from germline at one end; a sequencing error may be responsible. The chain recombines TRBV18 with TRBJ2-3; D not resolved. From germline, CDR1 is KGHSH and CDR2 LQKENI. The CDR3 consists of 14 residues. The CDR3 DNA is TGTGCCAGTTCACAGCAGACTAGCACAGATACGCAGTATTTT. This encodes CASSQQTSTDTQYF.

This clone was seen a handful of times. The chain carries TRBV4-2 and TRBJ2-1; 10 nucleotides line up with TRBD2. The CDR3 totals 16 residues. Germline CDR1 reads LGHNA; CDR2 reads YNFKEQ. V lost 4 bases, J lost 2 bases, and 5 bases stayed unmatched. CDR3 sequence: CASSRITSGAYNEQFF. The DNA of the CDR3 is TGTGCCAGCAGCCGGATTACTAGCGGGGCCTACAATGAGCAGTTCTTC.

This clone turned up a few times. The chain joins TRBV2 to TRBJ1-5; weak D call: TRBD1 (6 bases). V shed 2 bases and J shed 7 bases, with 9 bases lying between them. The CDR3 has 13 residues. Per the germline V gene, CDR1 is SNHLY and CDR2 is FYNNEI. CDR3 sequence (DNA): TGTGCCAGCAGTGAACAGGGGCAACAGCCCCAGCATTTT. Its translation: CASSEQGQQPQHF.

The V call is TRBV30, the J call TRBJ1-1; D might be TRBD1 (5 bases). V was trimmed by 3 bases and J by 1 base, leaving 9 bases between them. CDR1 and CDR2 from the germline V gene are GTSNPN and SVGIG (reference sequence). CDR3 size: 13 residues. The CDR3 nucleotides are TGTGCCTGGAGAAGGGACCCGAACACTGAAGCTTTCTTT. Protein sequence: CAWRRDPNTEAFF.